The 5 T cell receptor beta chains in this list originate from one sample, sequenced in a study of pediatric ulcerative colitis. Only in-frame clones appear in the TCRdb table, and some are missing; sequencing was by immunoSEQ multiplex PCR. The data contain tens of thousands of clones, 77% of them singletons. The specimen sequenced was blood. These receptors originate from a boy aged 5 to 17 with moderate ulcerative colitis.

The chain employs TRBV5-1 and TRBJ2-7, with 7 bases matching TRBD1. CDR1 SGHRS and CDR2 YFSETQ come from the germline V gene. The CDR3 loop spans 12 amino acids. J gave up 6 bases and V 0 bases, and 0 bases lay outside the gene matches. The CDR3 loop reads CASSLGQGEQYF. DNA for the CDR3: TGCGCCAGCAGCTTGGGACAGGGCGAGCAGTACTTC.

V gene TRBV5-6 combines with J gene TRBJ2-6; tentatively, D is TRBD1 (6 bases). Per the germline V gene, CDR1 is SGHDT and CDR2 is YYEEEE. This CDR3 comprises 18 residues. Trimming left V 2 bases short and J 1 base short, with 16 bases between. CDR3 coding DNA: TGTGCCAGCAGCTTTTTTGGGGGCGCCCGATCTGGGGCCAACGTCCTGACTTTC. Amino acid sequence: CASSFFGGARSGANVLTF. Filled out from reference TRBV5-6 and TRBJ2-6, the complete variable domain reads DAGVTQSPTHLIKTRGQQVTLRCSPKSGHDTVSWYQQALGQGPQFIFQYYEEEERQRGNFPDRFSGHQFPNYSSELNVNALLLGDSALYLCASSFFGGARSGANVLTFGAGSRLTVL.

V usage is TRBV19 and J usage is TRBJ1-4, with D unresolved. The germline V gene encodes CDR1 LNHDA and CDR2 SQIVND (reference sequence). CDR3 length: 13 residues. Trimming cost V 5 bases and J 8 bases, with 12 bases left between them. In DNA, the CDR3 is TGTGCCAGTAGTCGACGGGGAGCCGAAAAACTGTTTTTT. It specifies CASSRRGAEKLFF.

This clone was picked up a small number of times. The V and J genes are TRBV2 and TRBJ2-7; possibly TRBD1 for D (6 bases). V was pared by 10 bases and J by 2 bases, with 12 bases between. From germline, CDR1 is SNHLY and CDR2 FYNNEI. The CDR3 runs to 12 residues. The CDR3 spells CATDEGAYEQYF. CDR3 DNA sequence: TGTGCCACCGACGAGGGGGCCTACGAGCAGTACTTC.

The rearrangement joins TRBV25-1 to TRBJ1-4; 9 bases are shared with TRBD1. V lost 6 bases, J lost 8 bases, and 7 bases stayed unmatched. The CDR3 consists of 14 residues. Germline CDR1 is MGHDK and CDR2 is SYGVNS. The CDR3 DNA is TGTGCCAGCAGATCCGGGACAGGGAACGAAAAACTGTTTTTT. Translating gives CASRSGTGNEKLFF. Drawing the rest from reference TRBV25-1 and TRBJ1-4, the complete variable domain is EADIYQTPRYLVIGTGKKITLECSQTMGHDKMYWYQQDPGMELHLIHYSYGVNSTEKGDLSSESTVSRIRTEHFPLTLESARPSHTSQYLCASRSGTGNEKLFFGSGTQLSVL.